This TCR beta chain was identified during a study of radiation and T cells in renal cell carcinoma. Points from the study as a whole: Pretreatment tumor biopsies were lacking, so baseline clonotypes are unknown. Top tumor clonotypes rose in blood 2 weeks post-radiation, then contracted.

In regard to this clone: As yet, its antigen is unknown.

Sequencing used immunoSEQ multiplex PCR; TCRdb keeps in-frame clones, though not all of them. The sample lists 140,000 to 150,000 clones, about 87% occurring once. This sample's time point: baseline pretreatment blood. Indicated treatment: 15 Gy SBRT to primary tumor, nephrectomy 4 weeks later. The germline gives CDR1 SGHRS, CDR2 YFSETQ. This CDR3 region has 15 residues. Trimming took 4 bases from V and 0 from J, leaving 13 bases between them. The rearrangement uses TRBV5-1 and TRBJ1-2; D is unresolved. The source of this sequence is a woman between 70 and 85 years old with renal cell carcinoma. Sequencing was performed on blood, taken from a patient whose treatment included radiotherapy and nephrectomy. For the CDR3, the DNA is TGCGCCAGCAGCACCCCGGCAGTAGCTAACTATGGCTACACCTTC. Residues: CASSTPAVANYGYTF.